One sample yielded the 11 T cell receptor beta chains listed below, sequenced in a study of blood T cell repertoires in COVID-19. Clones were sequenced by immunoSEQ multiplex PCR, and TCRdb holds only the in-frame ones, with some missing. The repertoire holds just over 300,000 clones, with over 75% as singletons. The sample comprised PBMCs or T cells enriched from blood (not recorded which). The receptors derive from a woman between 40 and 55 years old who had recovered from COVID-19.

V usage is TRBV19 and J usage is TRBJ1-5; 11 bases are shared with TRBD1. This CDR3 is 15 amino acids long. V shed 3 bases, J shed 5 bases, and the junction held 3 bases outside the gene matches. Germline V gives CDR1 LNHDA, CDR2 SQIVND (reference sequence). The CDR3 nucleotides read TGTGCCAGTAGTATCGGGACAGGGGGACATCAGCCCCAGCATTTT. Its translation is CASSIGTGGHQPQHF. The complete variable domain, with remaining parts taken from reference TRBV19 and TRBJ1-5, reads DGGITQSPKYLFRKEGQNVTLSCEQNLNHDAMYWYRQDPGQGLRLIYYSQIVNDFQKGDIAEGYSVSREKKESFPLTVTSAQKNPTAFYLCASSIGTGGHQPQHFGDGTRLSIL.

The chain couples TRBV19 to TRBJ2-1; no firm D call. The CDR3 runs to 15 residues. V dropped 3 bases and J dropped 0 bases, with 9 bases sitting between them. Germline V lookup: CDR1 LNHDA, CDR2 SQIVND (reference sequence). The CDR3 sequence is CASSMIRSSYNEQFF. The CDR3 DNA follows: TGTGCCAGTAGTATGATTAGGAGCTCCTACAATGAGCAGTTCTTC.

The V call is TRBV10-3, the J call TRBJ2-7; 7 bases line up with TRBD2. Per germline, CDR1 ENHRY and CDR2 SYGVKD. Losses at the gene ends were 2 bases for V and 5 bases for J; bases not matched to a gene: 0. This CDR3 region has 12 residues. The CDR3 protein is CAISEGTNEQYF. The CDR3 DNA is TGTGCCATCAGTGAGGGGACTAACGAGCAGTACTTC.

The rearrangement uses TRBV6-5 and TRBJ2-3; 8 bases fit TRBD2. The CDR3 covers 15 residues. The germline V gene encodes CDR1 MNHEY and CDR2 SVGAGI. V dropped 2 bases and J dropped 4; count of bases not matched to a gene: 5. This chain's CDR3 is CASSYVDGGADTQYF. For the CDR3, the DNA is TGTGCCAGCAGTTACGTCGACGGGGGGGCAGATACGCAGTATTTT.

V usage is TRBV7-2 and J usage is TRBJ2-1, with D possibly matching TRBD2 (6 bases). Germline V gene lookup returns CDR1 SGHTA and CDR2 FQGNSA. With 1 base removed from V and 10 bases from J, the gap between germline ends came to 11 bases. CDR3 length: 13 amino acids. For the CDR3, the DNA is TGTGCCAGCAGCTTAGTACTAGCTGCCGAGCAGTTCTTC. Protein sequence: CASSLVLAAEQFF.

The chain employs TRBV10-1 and TRBJ2-1; D is possibly TRBD2 (6 bases). Trimming stripped 8 bases from V and 7 bases from J, with 15 bases between. The CDR3 runs to 13 residues. CDR1 is WNHNN, CDR2 SYGVQD, per germline (reference sequence). CDR3 residues: CASRDSRRNEQFF. CDR3 nucleotides: TGCGCCAGCCGGGACTCCAGGAGGAATGAGCAGTTCTTC.

This clone came up once. The chain joins TRBV5-1 to TRBJ1-5; TRBD1 might be the D (5 bases). There are 15 residues in the CDR3. V shed 0 bases and J shed 1 base, with 8 bases lying between them. In germline, CDR1 is SGHRS, CDR2 YFSETQ. The chain's CDR3 is CASSLEGSSNQPQHF. In DNA form, the CDR3 reads TGCGCCAGCAGCTTGGAGGGGTCAAGCAATCAGCCCCAGCATTTT.

The chain carries TRBV5-1 and TRBJ1-3; weak D call: TRBD1 (5 bases). Germline V CDR1 and CDR2: SGHRS, YFSETQ. V was cut by 4 bases and J by 2 bases, with 19 bases left in between. The CDR3 covers 17 residues. The CDR3 nucleotides read TGCGCCAGCAGCCCCCCGATGCAGGGCTTCGCTGGAAACACCATATATTTT. Translation: CASSPPMQGFAGNTIYF.

V gene TRBV7-3 combines with J gene TRBJ2-1, with D hard to call. Germline CDR1 is SGHTA and CDR2 is FQGTGA. V was clipped by 5 bases and J by 7 bases, with 12 bases between them. The CDR3 has 13 amino acids. The CDR3, as DNA: TGTGCCAGCAGCCCCGCGGCCGGGAATGAGCAGTTCTTC. Its translation: CASSPAAGNEQFF.

J is TRBJ2-7 and V is TRBV9, with TRBD1 identical over 7 bases. After removal of 1 base from V and 5 bases from J, the junction contained 6 bases not matched to a gene. The CDR3 runs to 14 residues. Germline CDR1 and CDR2: SGDLS and YYNGEE. CDR3 residues: CASSVRQGSNEQYF. The CDR3 DNA reads as TGTGCCAGCAGCGTACGACAGGGATCCAACGAGCAGTACTTC.

The chain employs TRBV28 and TRBJ2-2; D may be TRBD2 (6 bases). Germline CDR1 MDHEN, CDR2 SYDVKM. Between the trimmed V and J ends, which lost 4 bases and 7 bases, there was a span of 19 bases. The CDR3 consists of 16 residues. CDR3 in amino acids: CASSSPRGHRGGELFF. The CDR3 DNA sequence: TGTGCCAGCAGTTCCCCGCGGGGCCATCGTGGCGGGGAGCTGTTTTTT.